This is a list of T cell receptor beta chains from one sample in a study of beta chain features in type 1 diabetes. Produced via immunoSEQ multiplex PCR; TCRdb's table is partial and in-frame only. Of about 340,000 clones listed, approximately 13% are singletons. The sample consisted of naive CD4+ T cells from blood. These receptors were collected from a woman under 30 with type 1 diabetes. The CDR3 runs from the conserved cysteine through the conserved F or W. Fields, in order: D gene, clone size, V gene, J gene, CDR3 DNA, CDR3 protein. A D gene is named only where the DNA matches it firmly. For some rows the clone size is stated as once, few or many, or as a class when expanded; others skip it.

>TRBD1|NA|TRBV5-1|TRBJ2-3
TGCGCCAGCAGCCTAGGGACAGCCGTTGGCACAGATACGCAGTATTTT
CASSLGTAVGTDTQYF
>NA|NA|TRBV7-9|TRBJ1-1
TGTGCCAGCAGCTTATTGGAGCAGAACACTGAAGCTTTCTTT
CASSLLEQNTEAFF
>TRBD1|few|TRBV28|TRBJ1-1
TGTGCCAGCAGTTTACCCTGGGACAGAGAAGCTTTCTTT
CASSLPWDREAFF
>TRBD1|NA|TRBV15|TRBJ2-6
TGTGCCACCAGACTGGACAGGGCGGGGGCCAACGTCCTGACTTTC
CATRLDRAGANVLTF
>NA|few|TRBV29-1|TRBJ2-7
TGCAGCGTAGGGGCAGGGTGGAACGAGCAGTACTTC
CSVGAGWNEQYF
>TRBD2|few|TRBV28|TRBJ2-7
TGTGGCACTTGGACTAGCGGGAGTTATTCCTACGAGCAGTACTTC
CGTWTSGSYSYEQYF
>NA|few|TRBV7-7|TRBJ2-2
TGTGCCAGCAGCCAGAGCGGGCCGCCTCTGAACACCGGGGAGCTGTTTTTT
CASSQSGPPLNTGELFF
>TRBD2|NA|TRBV4-2|TRBJ2-1
TGTGCCAGCAGCCAAGATTCGATTAGCGGGAGGTCCCGGGGAGGTGAGCAGTTCTTC
CASSQDSISGRSRGGEQFF
>TRBD1|NA|TRBV5-1|TRBJ2-1
TGCGCCAGCAGCTTGGAGCGGACAGGGGCCAGTGAGCAGTTCTTC
CASSLERTGASEQFF
>TRBD1|few|TRBV19|TRBJ1-2
TGTGCCAGTAGACCGCCGGGACAGGGGAACTATGGCTACACCTTC
CASRPPGQGNYGYTF
>TRBD2|NA|TRBV5-1|TRBJ2-5
TGCGCCAGCCAAACAGCAGCGGGGCAAGAGACCCAGTACTTC
CASQTAAGQETQYF
>NA|NA|TRBV12-5|TRBJ1-1
TGTGCTAGTTCGGCCTGGGCACGGAACACTGAAGCTTTCTTT
CASSAWARNTEAFF
>NA|few|TRBV18|TRBJ2-7
TGTGCCAGCTCACCAACGGGATACGAGCAGTACTTC
CASSPTGYEQYF
>TRBD2|NA|TRBV5-4|TRBJ2-3
TGTGCCAGCAGCTTGGCGGGACTAGGCACAGATACGCAGTATTTT
CASSLAGLGTDTQYF
>NA|NA|TRBV6-5|TRBJ2-2
TGTGCCAGCAGTTACGGGCAGGCGCCCGGGGAGCTGTTTTTT
CASSYGQAPGELFF
>NA|NA|TRBV19|TRBJ2-1
TGTGCCAGTAGTATAATAAGGCAGCGCCCTGAGCAGTTCTTC
CASSIIRQRPEQFF
>TRBD1|few|TRBV15|TRBJ1-5
TGTGCCACCAGCAGAGATAAGGGGGCTGAAAATCAGCCCCAGCATTTT
CATSRDKGAENQPQHF
>NA|few|TRBV27|TRBJ1-5
TGTGCCAGCAGTCTCTCAGGGTCTCAGCCCCAGCATTTT
CASSLSGSQPQHF
>NA|few|TRBV29-1|TRBJ1-1
TGCAGCGTTGTAAGACAAACGAACACTGAAGCTTTCTTT
CSVVRQTNTEAFF
>TRBD1|NA|TRBV2|TRBJ1-2
TGTGCCAGCAGCCCCGGGACAGGGGGCGGCTATGGCTACACCTTC
CASSPGTGGGYGYTF
>NA|NA|TRBV4-3|TRBJ1-1
TGCGCCAGCAGCCAAGATCTAGTCGGAGGTGCTGAAGCTTTCTTT
CASSQDLVGGAEAFF
>NA|NA|TRBV6-1|TRBJ1-1
TGTGCCAGCAGTGAGAGGGAGCTGAGTGAAGCTTTCTTT
CASSERELSEAFF
>NA|NA|TRBV11-2|TRBJ1-1
TGTGCCAGCAGCCTAGAGCGGGGGGGTACTGAAGCTTTCTTT
CASSLERGGTEAFF
>TRBD2|NA|TRBV19|TRBJ2-1
TGTGCCAGTAGTCCCCAGGGAGGGACTTCCTCCTACAATGAGCAGTTCTTC
CASSPQGGTSSYNEQFF
>NA|few|TRBV29-1|TRBJ2-6
TGCAGCGTTGATATTTCTGGGGCCAACGTCCTGACTTTC
CSVDISGANVLTF
>NA|NA|TRBV7-9|TRBJ2-2
TGTGCCAGCAGCTTCCAGGGGACCGGGGAGCTGTTTTTT
CASSFQGTGELFF
>NA|NA|TRBV10-3|TRBJ2-7
TGTGCCATCAGTGATCGTCCGGACACCGAGCAGTACTTC
CAISDRPDTEQYF
>NA|few|TRBV18|TRBJ2-2
TGTGCCAGCTCACCCAAACAGGCATCGAACACCGGGGAGCTGTTTTTT
CASSPKQASNTGELFF
>NA|NA|TRBV5-1|TRBJ2-2
TGCGCCAGCAGCTTGGCAGAGGCCGGGGAGCTGTTTTTT
CASSLAEAGELFF
>TRBD2|few|TRBV18|TRBJ2-7
TGTGCCAGCTCACCACAGACTAGCGGTCTTGGGGCCTCTTACGAGCAGTACTTC
CASSPQTSGLGASYEQYF
>NA|few|TRBV7-2|TRBJ2-3
TGTGCCAGCAGCACCGGACAGATAGGGGATACGCAGTATTTT
CASSTGQIGDTQYF
>NA|NA|TRBV18|TRBJ2-1
TGTGCCAGTTTAACCCGGGGAAGCTACAATGAGCAGTTCTTC
CASLTRGSYNEQFF
>NA|NA|TRBV11-2|TRBJ1-2
TGTGCCAGCAGCCCCGACAGAAACTATGGCTACACCTTC
CASSPDRNYGYTF
>TRBD2|NA|TRBV28|TRBJ2-1
TGTGCCAGCGTTGCATCAGCGGGAGGCTTGAGTGAGCAGTTCTTC
CASVASAGGLSEQFF
>TRBD1|NA|TRBV29-1|TRBJ2-3
TGCAGCGTTAAATTAACACAGGGGTTATACGCCTATACGCAGTATTTT
CSVKLTQGLYAYTQYF
>NA|NA|TRBV19|TRBJ1-2
TGTGCCAGTAGTAAGGACACGAACTATGGCTACACCTTC
CASSKDTNYGYTF
>NA|NA|TRBV10-3|TRBJ2-6
TGTGCCATCAGTGGGGGTCTTGGCAGGGCCCGAACCGGGGCCAACGTCCTGACTTTC
CAISGGLGRARTGANVLTF